This TCR beta chain emerged from a study of breast tumors, draining lymph nodes, adjacent tissues (dated by TCRdb to 2016 to 2017). Looking at the study overall: TCR beta repertoires were compared across tumor, adjacent nontumor tissue and axillary lymph nodes obtained from breast cancer patients. In human breast cancer, the study set out to assess how tumor, surrounding tissue and draining lymph node repertoires relate to one another and whether T cells might be exchanged between them.

A remark on this clonotype: Its specific antigen is unknown. The junction shows a germline mismatch at one end, possibly a read error.

Overall study outcomes, separate from this receptor: The data were judged consistent with most tumor T cells deriving from the lymph node and then expanding within tumor tissue. The conclusion that tumor T cells originate in lymph nodes was presented as consistent with a hypothesis rather than as directly demonstrated. Tumors showed preferential V and J gene usage, and their T-cell repertoire diversity fell below that of lymph nodes yet above that of nontumor tissue. Tumor and nontumor tissue repertoires were significantly more similar in luminal-like than in basal-like breast cancer.

The axillary draining lymph nodes of breast cancer patients were the source of the lymph node samples. From the cysteine up to the phenylalanine, the CDR3 has a length of 15 residues. Solely the CDR3 DNA is kept, with 45 bases framed from the first base. CDR1 and CDR2 are drawn from the germline V gene: SGHTA, FQGNSA. The instrument given in TCRdb is Illumina HiSeq 2000. Multiplex PCR amplification was used to build the TCR beta chain libraries. High-throughput sequencing was used to analyze the amplified TCR beta chain products. TCRdb itself trimmed the public reads at Q25 with fastp, ran MiXCR and retained productive beta chains. Under each unique CDR3 protein, matching rows form one entry showing the most common genes and DNA. The sample contains about 89,000 distinct CDR3 sequences, around 29% of them found a single time. 8.1% of the sample lies in the top ten.

Sequenced: axillary lymph node tissue. Recombination joined TRBV7-2 with TRBJ1-4; the D gene is not confidently resolved. The TCR sequence derives from a female donor with breast cancer. Some clones in this sample may be carry-over from other donors' samples. The CDR3 has the sequence CASSFGGATSEKLFF. Here is the DNA: TGCGCCAGCAGCTTCGGAGGCGCAACTAGTGAAAAACTGTTTTTT.